The 3 T cell receptor beta chains presented below share a single source sample, sequenced in a study of blood T cell repertoires in COVID-19. This table comes from immunoSEQ multiplex PCR, and its TCRdb copy is limited to in-frame clones, with some not included. The sample has under 300,000 clones, 87% seen once. Sequencing input: PBMCs or T cells enriched from blood (not recorded which). The source is a woman under 40 with acute COVID-19.

CDR3 sequence: CASSDPYRVSDNEQFF. CDR3 bases: TGTGCCAGCTCAGATCCATACAGGGTAAGCGACAATGAGCAGTTCTTC. V gene TRBV18 combines with J gene TRBJ2-1, with D perhaps TRBD1 (6 bases). The V end lost 5 bases, the J end lost 5 bases, and 19 bases lay between the germline ends. The germline gives CDR1 KGHSH, CDR2 LQKENI. CDR3 size: 16 residues.

This clone was seen just once. The rearrangement joins TRBV29-1 to TRBJ2-7, with 10 bases that match TRBD2. The V gene's germline CDR1 is SQVTM and CDR2 ANQGSEA. The CDR3 covers 16 residues. Germline trimming cut 1 base from V and 4 bases from J; bases unmatched to any gene: 10. The CDR3 protein is CSVEGPISGGSYEQYF. Written as DNA, the CDR3 is TGCAGCGTTGAAGGCCCGATTAGCGGGGGGTCATACGAGCAGTACTTC.

This chain connects TRBV5-6 to TRBJ2-7; possibly TRBD2 for D (6 bases). Germline CDR1 reads SGHDT; CDR2 reads YYEEEE. The CDR3 contains 16 residues. V shed 0 bases and J shed 2 bases, with 15 bases lying between them. CDR3 DNA sequence: TGTGCCAGCAGCTTGGAATCGTGGGGAGGCCCCTACGAGCAGTACTTC. As protein: CASSLESWGGPYEQYF.